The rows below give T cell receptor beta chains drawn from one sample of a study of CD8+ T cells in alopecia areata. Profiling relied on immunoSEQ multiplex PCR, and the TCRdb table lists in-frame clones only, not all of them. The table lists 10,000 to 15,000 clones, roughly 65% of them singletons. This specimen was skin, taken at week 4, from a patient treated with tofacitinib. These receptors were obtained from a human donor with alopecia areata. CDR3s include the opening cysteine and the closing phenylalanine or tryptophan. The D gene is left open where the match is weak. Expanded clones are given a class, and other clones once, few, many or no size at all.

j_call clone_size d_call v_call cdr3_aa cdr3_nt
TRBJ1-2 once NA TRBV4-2 CASSQDWGYGYTF TGTGCCAGCAGCCAAGATTGGGGCTATGGCTACACCTTC
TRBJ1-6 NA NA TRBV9 CASSVRGWGSPLHF TGTGCCAGCAGCGTTCGGGGATGGGGTTCACCCCTCCACTTT
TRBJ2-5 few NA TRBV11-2 CASSLRVGQYF TGTGCCAGCAGCCTCAGGGTGGGCCAGTACTTC
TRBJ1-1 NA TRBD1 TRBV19 CASSIGTGTEAFF TGTGCCAGTAGTATCGGGACAGGCACTGAAGCTTTCTTT
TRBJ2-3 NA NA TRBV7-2 CASSLGLGFSDTQYF TGTGCCAGCAGCTTAGGGTTGGGGTTTTCAGATACGCAGTATTTT
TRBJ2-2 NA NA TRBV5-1 CASSFLADSTGELFF TGCGCCAGCAGCTTTTTAGCGGATTCCACCGGGGAGCTGTTTTTT
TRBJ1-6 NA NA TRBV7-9 CASSFSGGAGNSPLHF TGTGCCAGCAGCTTTTCGGGGGGCGCTGGTAATTCACCCCTCCACTTT
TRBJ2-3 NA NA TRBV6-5 CASSIHRERADTQYF TGTGCCAGCAGTATACACAGGGAGAGGGCAGATACGCAGTATTTT
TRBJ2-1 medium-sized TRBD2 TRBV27 CASSLTPGTRDNEQFF TGTGCCAGCAGCCTCACCCCGGGGACTAGGGACAATGAGCAGTTCTTC
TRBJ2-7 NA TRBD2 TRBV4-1 CASSQVTRASAGGPYEQYF TGCGCCAGCAGCCAAGTTACAAGGGCTTCTGCGGGGGGGCCCTACGAGCAGTACTTC
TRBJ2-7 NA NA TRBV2 CASNLQAYEQYF TGTGCCAGCAACCTACAGGCCTACGAGCAGTACTTC
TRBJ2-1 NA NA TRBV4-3 CASSQGSGNSYNEQFF TGCGCCAGCAGCCAAGGTAGCGGCAACTCCTACAATGAGCAGTTCTTC
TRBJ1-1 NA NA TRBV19 CASSPGTLNTEAFF TGTGCCAGTAGTCCTGGGACGTTGAACACTGAAGCTTTCTTT
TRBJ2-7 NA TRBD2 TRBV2 CASSEPRTSGGYEQYF TGTGCCAGCAGTGAACCAAGGACTAGCGGGGGCTACGAGCAGTACTTC
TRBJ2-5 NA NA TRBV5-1 CASSSGVLETQYF TGCGCCAGCAGCTCCGGGGTTCTAGAGACCCAGTACTTC
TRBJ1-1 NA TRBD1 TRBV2 CASTTGEGMITEAFF TGTGCCAGCACTACAGGGGAGGGAATGATCACTGAAGCTTTCTTT
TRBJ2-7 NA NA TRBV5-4 CASSLEGDNEQYF TGTGCCAGCAGCTTGGAAGGTGATAACGAGCAGTACTTC
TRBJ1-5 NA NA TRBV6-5 CASSYSSQSNQPQHF TGTGCCAGCAGTTACTCGTCACAGAGCAATCAGCCCCAGCATTTT
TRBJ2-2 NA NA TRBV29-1 CSVEDQGRSNTGELFF TGCAGCGTTGAAGATCAGGGACGCTCCAACACCGGGGAGCTGTTTTTT
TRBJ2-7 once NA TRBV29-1 CSVERRGGSVQYF TGCAGCGTTGAAAGACGGGGAGGTTCTGTGCAGTACTTC
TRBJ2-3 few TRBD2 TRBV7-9 CASSGLASDTQYF TGTGCCAGCAGCGGACTAGCGTCGGATACGCAGTATTTT
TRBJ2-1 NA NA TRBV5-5 CASSLEGSTYNEQFF TGTGCCAGCAGCTTGGAAGGGTCCACCTACAATGAGCAGTTCTTC
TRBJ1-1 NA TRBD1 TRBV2 CASLGQGDEAFF TGTGCCAGCCTCGGACAGGGAGATGAAGCTTTCTTT
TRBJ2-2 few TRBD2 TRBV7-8 CASSFPGLASGELFF TGTGCCAGCAGCTTTCCGGGACTAGCGTCCGGGGAGCTGTTTTTT
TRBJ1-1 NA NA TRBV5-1 CASSFEWGNTEAFF TGCGCCAGCAGCTTCGAGTGGGGGAACACTGAAGCTTTCTTT
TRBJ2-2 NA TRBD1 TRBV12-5 CASGSYPGTGANTGELFF TGTGCTAGTGGTTCCTATCCCGGGACAGGGGCGAACACCGGGGAGCTGTTTTTT
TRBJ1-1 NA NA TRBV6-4 CASSVPQWVNTEAFF TGTGCCAGCAGTGTCCCCCAGTGGGTGAACACTGAAGCTTTCTTT
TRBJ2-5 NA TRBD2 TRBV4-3 CASSQGTSSGTQYF TGCGCCAGCAGCCAAGGGACTAGCTCAGGGACCCAGTACTTC
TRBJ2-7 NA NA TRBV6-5 CASSSLEEQYF TGTGCCAGCAGTTCTCTCGAAGAGCAGTACTTC
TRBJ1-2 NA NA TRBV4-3 CASSQAGAHNYGYTF TGCGCCAGCAGCCAAGCGGGGGCGCATAACTATGGCTACACCTTC
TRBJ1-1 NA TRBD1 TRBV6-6 CASSRPTGGTEAFF TGTGCCAGCAGTCGTCCGACAGGGGGAACTGAAGCTTTCTTT
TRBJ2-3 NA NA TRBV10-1 CASSVGGAGGDTQYF TGCGCCAGCAGTGTTGGGGGGGCCGGTGGAGATACGCAGTATTTT
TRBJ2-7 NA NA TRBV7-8 CASSQSGAYEQYF TGTGCCAGCAGCCAATCAGGGGCCTACGAGCAGTACTTC
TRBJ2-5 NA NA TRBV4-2 CASSQAGKETQYF TGTGCCAGCAGCCAGGCAGGAAAAGAGACCCAGTACTTC
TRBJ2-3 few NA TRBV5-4 CASSPGDTQYF TGTGCCAGCAGCCCTGGTGATACGCAGTATTTT
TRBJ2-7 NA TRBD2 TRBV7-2 CASSLSSGTSLIYF TGTGCCAGCAGCTTAAGTTCCGGGACTAGCCTAATATACTTC
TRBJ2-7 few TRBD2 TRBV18 CASSPPGTSAYEQYF TGTGCCAGCTCACCTCCCGGGACTAGCGCCTACGAGCAGTACTTC